This T cell receptor (beta chain) appears in the sequencing data of a study of cytomegalovirus exposure and HLA in healthy donors. The wider study: The roughly 120 validation repertoires and the roughly 690 first-cohort repertoires shared a platform, a later analysis reported.

Germline V lookup: CDR1 LGHNA, CDR2 YSLEER. The CDR3 totals 14 residues. The junction had 7 bases not matched to a gene; V was cut back by 5 bases and J by 7 bases. The protocol was immunoSEQ multiplex PCR, while the TCRdb copy is restricted to in-frame clones and leaves out a portion. The data show some 170,000 clones, 80% to 90% seen once. Points from the study as a whole: About 180 TCR beta chains were listed as cytomegalovirus-associated. The classifier was said to identify cytomegalovirus status with high specificity and sensitivity.

Details on this clone: Its antigen is unidentified.

Specimen: PBMCs. V is TRBV4-3 and J is TRBJ2-7; TRBD1 matches at 11 bases. This clonotype was obtained from a woman between 18 and 29 years old in good health and CMV-seronegative. CDR3 amino acids: CASSTGQGAREQYF. The CDR3 DNA reads TGCGCCAGCAGCACAGGACAGGGGGCTCGGGAGCAGTACTTC.